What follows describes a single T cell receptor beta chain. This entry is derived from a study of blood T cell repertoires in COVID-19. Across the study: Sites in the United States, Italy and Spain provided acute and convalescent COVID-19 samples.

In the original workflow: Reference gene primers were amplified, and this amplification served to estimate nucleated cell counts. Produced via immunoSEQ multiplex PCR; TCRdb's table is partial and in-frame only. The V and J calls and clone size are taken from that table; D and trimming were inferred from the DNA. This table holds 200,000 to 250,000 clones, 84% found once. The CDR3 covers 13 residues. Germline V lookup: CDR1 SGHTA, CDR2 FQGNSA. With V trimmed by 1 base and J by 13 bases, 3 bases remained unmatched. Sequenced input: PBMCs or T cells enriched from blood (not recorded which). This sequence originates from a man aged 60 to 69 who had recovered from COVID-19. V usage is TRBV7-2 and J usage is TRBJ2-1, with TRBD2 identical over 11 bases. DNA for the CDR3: TGTGCCAGCAGCTTAGTGACTAGCGGGGTTCAGTTCTTC. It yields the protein CASSLVTSGVQFF.